This T cell receptor (beta chain) is from a study of T-cell memory formation after mild COVID-19. The germline CDR1 and CDR2 sequences are SGHRS and YFSETQ. With 4 bases removed from V and 5 bases from J, the gap between germline ends came to 15 bases. There are 14 residues in the CDR3. The 5'RACE method, run with constant-segment primers, produced TCR alpha and TCR beta cDNA libraries (carrying sample barcodes and UMIs). TCRdb passed the 5' RACE reads through MiXCR, listing each CDR3 protein once. Of 400,000 to 500,000 distinct CDR3 sequences listed, around 18% are singletons. The chain uses TRBV5-1 and TRBJ2-5; tentative D call: TRBD1 (6 bases). Material for sequencing was PBMCs or a T cell subset sorted from them (not recorded which). This receptor was obtained from an adult woman who had mild COVID-19 (a few samples of this study predate the infection). Cell type and time point are not known. The chain's CDR3 is CASSPTGPWETQYF. The CDR3 bases are TGCGCCAGCAGCCCCACAGGGCCATGGGAGACCCAGTACTTC.